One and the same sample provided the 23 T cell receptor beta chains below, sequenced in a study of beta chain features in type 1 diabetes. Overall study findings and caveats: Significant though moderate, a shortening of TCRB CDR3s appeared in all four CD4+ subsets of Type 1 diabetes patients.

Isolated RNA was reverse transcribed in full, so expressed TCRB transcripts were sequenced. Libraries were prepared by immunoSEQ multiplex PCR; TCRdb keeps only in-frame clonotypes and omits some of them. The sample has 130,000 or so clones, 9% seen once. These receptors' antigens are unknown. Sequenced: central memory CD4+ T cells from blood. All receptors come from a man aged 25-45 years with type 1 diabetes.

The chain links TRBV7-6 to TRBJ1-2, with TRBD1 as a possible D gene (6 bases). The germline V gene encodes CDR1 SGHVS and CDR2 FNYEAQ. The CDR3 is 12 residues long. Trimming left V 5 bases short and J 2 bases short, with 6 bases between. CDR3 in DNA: TGTGCCAGCAGCACAGGGAACTATGGCTACACCTTC. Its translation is CASSTGNYGYTF.

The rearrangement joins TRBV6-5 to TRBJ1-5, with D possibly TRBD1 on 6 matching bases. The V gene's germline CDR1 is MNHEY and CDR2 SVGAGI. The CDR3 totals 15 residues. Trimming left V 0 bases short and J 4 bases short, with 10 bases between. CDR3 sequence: CASSYSAGANQPQHF. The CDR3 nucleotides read TGTGCCAGCAGTTACTCTGCAGGGGCAAATCAGCCCCAGCATTTT.

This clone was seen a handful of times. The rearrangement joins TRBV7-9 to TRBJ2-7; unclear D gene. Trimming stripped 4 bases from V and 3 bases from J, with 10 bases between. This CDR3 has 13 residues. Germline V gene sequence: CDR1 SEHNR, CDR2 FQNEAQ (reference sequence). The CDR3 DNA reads TGTGCCAGCAGCTCGACGACACTCTACGAGCAGTACTTC. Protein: CASSSTTLYEQYF.

In DNA, the CDR3 is TGTGCCAGCACCGGGACAGGGTCCACCAAGCAGTACTTC. This translates into CASTGTGSTKQYF. The chain combines TRBV7-6 with TRBJ2-7, with 9 bases aligning to TRBD1. V was clipped by 7 bases and J by 8 bases; unmatched bases: 9. The germline CDR1 and CDR2 sequences are SGHVS and FNYEAQ. The CDR3 is made up of 13 amino acids.

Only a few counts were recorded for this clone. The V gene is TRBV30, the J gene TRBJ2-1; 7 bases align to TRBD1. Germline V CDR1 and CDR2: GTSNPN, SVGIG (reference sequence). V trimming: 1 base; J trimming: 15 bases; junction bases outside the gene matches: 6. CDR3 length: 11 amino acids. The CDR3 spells CAWSGTGRAFF. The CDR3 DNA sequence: TGTGCCTGGAGTGGGACAGGCCGTGCGTTCTTC.

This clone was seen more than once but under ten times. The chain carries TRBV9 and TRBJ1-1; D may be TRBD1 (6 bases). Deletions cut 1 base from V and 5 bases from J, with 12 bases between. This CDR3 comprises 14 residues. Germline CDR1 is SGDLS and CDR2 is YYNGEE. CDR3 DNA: TGTGCCAGCAGCGTACAACAGGGAGGGACTGAAGCTTTCTTT. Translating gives CASSVQQGGTEAFF. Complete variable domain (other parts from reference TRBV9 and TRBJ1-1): DSGVTQTPKHLITATGQRVTLRCSPRSGDLSVYWYQQSLDQGLQFLIQYYNGEERAKGNILERFSAQQFPDLHSELNLSSLELGDSALYFCASSVQQGGTEAFFGQGTRLTVV.

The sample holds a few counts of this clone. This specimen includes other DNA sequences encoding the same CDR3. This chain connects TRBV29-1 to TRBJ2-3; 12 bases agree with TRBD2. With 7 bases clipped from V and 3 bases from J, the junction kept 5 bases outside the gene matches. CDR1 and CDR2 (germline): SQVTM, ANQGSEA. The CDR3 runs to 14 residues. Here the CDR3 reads CSASGLAGTDTQYF. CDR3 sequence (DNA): TGCAGCGCCTCTGGACTAGCGGGGACAGATACGCAGTATTTT.

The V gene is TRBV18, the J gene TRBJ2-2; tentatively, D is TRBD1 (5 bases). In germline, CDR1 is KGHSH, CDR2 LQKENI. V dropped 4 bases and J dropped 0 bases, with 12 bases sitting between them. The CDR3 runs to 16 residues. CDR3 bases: TGTGCCAGCTCACAGGACATGCCGTCGAACACCGGGGAGCTGTTTTTT. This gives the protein CASSQDMPSNTGELFF.

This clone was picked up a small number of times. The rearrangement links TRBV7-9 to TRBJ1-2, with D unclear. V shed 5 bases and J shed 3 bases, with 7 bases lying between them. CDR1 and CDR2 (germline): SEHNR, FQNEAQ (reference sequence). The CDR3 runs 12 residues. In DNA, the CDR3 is TGTGCCAGCAGCCTCCAGGACTATGGCTACACCTTC. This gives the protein CASSLQDYGYTF.

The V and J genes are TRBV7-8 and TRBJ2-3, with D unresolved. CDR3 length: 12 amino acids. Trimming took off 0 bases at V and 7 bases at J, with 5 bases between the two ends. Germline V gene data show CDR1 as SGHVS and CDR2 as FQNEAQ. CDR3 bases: TGTGCCAGCAGCTTAGCGGGCAATACGCAGTATTTT. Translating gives CASSLAGNTQYF.

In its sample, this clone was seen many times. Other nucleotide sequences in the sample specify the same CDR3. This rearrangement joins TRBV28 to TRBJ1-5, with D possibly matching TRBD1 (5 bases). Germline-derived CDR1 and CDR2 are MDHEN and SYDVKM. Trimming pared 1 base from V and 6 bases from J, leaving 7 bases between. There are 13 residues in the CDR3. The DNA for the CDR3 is TGTGCCAGCAGTTTATCTCAGGGTCAGCCCCAGCATTTT. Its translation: CASSLSQGQPQHF.

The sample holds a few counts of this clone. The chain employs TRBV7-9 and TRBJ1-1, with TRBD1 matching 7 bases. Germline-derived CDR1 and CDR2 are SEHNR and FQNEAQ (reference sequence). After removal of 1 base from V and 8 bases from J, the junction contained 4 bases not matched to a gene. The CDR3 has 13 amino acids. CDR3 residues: CASSLVQGTEAFF. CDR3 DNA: TGTGCCAGCAGCTTAGTACAGGGGACCGAAGCTTTCTTT. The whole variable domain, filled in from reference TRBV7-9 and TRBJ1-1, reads DTGVSQNPRHKITKRGQNVTFRCDPISEHNRLYWYRQTLGQGPEFLTYFQNEAQLEKSRLLSDRFSAERPKGSFSTLEIQRTEQGDSAMYLCASSLVQGTEAFFGQGTRLTVV.

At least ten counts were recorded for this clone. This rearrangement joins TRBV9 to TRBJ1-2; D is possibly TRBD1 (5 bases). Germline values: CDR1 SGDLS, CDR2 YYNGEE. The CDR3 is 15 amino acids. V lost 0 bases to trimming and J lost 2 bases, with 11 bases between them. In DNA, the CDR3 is TGTGCCAGCAGCGTAGGGGCAGGGCCGAACTATGGCTACACCTTC. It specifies CASSVGAGPNYGYTF.

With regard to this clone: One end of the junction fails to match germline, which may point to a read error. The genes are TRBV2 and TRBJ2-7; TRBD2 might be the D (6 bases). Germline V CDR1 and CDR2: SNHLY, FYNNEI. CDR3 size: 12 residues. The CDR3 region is CASSIRGPPGDF. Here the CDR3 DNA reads TGTGCCAGCAGTATACGAGGACCCCCGGGGGACTTC.

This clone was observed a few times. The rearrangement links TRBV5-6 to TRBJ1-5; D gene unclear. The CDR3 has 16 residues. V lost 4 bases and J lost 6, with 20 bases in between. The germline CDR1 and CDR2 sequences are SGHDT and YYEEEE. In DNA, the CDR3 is TGTGCCAGCAGCCTCGGGTCGACCCAAGGTGGTCAGCCCCAGCATTTT. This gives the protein CASSLGSTQGGQPQHF.

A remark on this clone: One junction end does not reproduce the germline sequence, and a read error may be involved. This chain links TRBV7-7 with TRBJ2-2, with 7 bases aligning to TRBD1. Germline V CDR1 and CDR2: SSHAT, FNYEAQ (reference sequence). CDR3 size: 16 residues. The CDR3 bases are TGTGCTAGCAGCCCGGACAACAGGGGAAACACCGGGGAGCTGTTTTTT. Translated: CASSPDNRGNTGELFF.

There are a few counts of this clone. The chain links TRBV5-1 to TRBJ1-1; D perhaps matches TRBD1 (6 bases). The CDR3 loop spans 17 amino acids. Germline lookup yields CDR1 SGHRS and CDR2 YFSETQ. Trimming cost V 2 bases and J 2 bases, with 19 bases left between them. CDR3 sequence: CASSLWGQTQGNTEAFF. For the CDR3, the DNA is TGCGCCAGCAGCTTATGGGGGCAGACCCAAGGAAACACTGAAGCTTTCTTT.

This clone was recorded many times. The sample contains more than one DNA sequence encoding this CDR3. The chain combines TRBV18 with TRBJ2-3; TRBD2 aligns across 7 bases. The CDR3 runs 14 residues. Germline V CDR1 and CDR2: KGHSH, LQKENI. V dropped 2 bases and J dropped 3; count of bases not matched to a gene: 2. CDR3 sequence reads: CASSPSGITDTQYF. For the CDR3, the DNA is TGTGCCAGCTCACCAAGCGGGATTACAGATACGCAGTATTTT.

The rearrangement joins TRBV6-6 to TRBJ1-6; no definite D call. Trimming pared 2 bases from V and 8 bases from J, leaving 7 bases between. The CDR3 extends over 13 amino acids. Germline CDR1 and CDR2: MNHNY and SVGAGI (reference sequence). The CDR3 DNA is TGTGCCAGCAGTTACGGGGAGGATTCACCCCTCCACTTT. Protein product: CASSYGEDSPLHF.

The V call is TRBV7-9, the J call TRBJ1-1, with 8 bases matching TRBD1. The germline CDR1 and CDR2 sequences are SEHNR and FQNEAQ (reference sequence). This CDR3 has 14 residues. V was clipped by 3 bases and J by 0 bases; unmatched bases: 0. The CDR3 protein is CASSLTGVNTEAFF. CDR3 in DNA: TGTGCCAGCAGCTTGACAGGGGTGAACACTGAAGCTTTCTTT.

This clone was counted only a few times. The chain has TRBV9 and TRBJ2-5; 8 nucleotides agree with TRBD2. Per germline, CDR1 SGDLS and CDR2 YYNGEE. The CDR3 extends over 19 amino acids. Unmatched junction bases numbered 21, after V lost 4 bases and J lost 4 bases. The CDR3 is CASSSGVNWAGGLLETQYF. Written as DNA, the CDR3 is TGTGCCAGCAGCAGCGGGGTTAATTGGGCGGGGGGTCTTTTAGAGACCCAGTACTTC. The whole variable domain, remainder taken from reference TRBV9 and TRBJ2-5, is DSGVTQTPKHLITATGQRVTLRCSPRSGDLSVYWYQQSLDQGLQFLIQYYNGEERAKGNILERFSAQQFPDLHSELNLSSLELGDSALYFCASSSGVNWAGGLLETQYFGPGTRLLVL.

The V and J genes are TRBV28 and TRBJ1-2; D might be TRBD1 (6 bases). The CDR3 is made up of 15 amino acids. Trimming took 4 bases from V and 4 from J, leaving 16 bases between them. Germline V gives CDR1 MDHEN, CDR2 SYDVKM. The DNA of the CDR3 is TGTGCCAGCAGTTCTACAGGGTCGCGGCTCTATGGCTACACCTTC. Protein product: CASSSTGSRLYGYTF.

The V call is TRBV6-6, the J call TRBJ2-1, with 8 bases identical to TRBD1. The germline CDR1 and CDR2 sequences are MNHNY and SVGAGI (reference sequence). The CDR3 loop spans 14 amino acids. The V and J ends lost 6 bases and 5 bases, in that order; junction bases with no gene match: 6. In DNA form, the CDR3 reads TGTGCCAGCAGCTTTGACAGGGGCCACAATGAGCAGTTCTTC. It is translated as CASSFDRGHNEQFF.